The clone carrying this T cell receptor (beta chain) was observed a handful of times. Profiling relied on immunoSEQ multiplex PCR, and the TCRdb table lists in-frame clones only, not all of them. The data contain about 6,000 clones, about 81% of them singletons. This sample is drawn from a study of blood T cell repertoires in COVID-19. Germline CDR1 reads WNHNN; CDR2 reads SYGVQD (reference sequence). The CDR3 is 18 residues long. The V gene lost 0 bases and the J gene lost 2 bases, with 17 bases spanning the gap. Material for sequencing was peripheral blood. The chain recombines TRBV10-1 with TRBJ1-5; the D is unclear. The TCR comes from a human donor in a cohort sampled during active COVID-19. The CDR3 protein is CASSESKGVPKGNQPQHF. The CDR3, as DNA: TGCGCCAGCAGTGAGTCTAAAGGAGTCCCTAAGGGCAATCAGCCCCAGCATTTT.